This entry features one T cell receptor (beta chain) sequence. Its antigen is not identified. Systemic immunosuppression or a history of autoimmune disease excluded patients. These data come from a study of OX40 agonist ivuxolimab in advanced cancers. The study's findings and limits: Expanded clones were, on average, more numerous in CD8+ T cells than in CD4+. At 0.1 to 3.0 mg/kg and by week 6, CD4+ and CD8+ T cells in the blood had expanded clonally.

The repertoire was sequenced with immunoSEQ multiplex PCR; TCRdb's copy has only in-frame clones and lacks some. The table includes fewer than 30,000 clones, 65% to 90% detected once. This specimen consisted of CD4+ or CD8+ T cells sorted from blood, obtained in a trial of the OX40 agonist ivuxolimab. The receptor was isolated from an adult with an advanced solid tumor such as melanoma, head and neck, liver or kidney cancer.

The CDR3 region is CASSSSDSPRAGELFF. CDR3 nucleotides: TGTGCCAGCAGCTCGTCGGACAGTCCGAGGGCCGGGGAGCTGTTTTTT. J is TRBJ2-2 and V is TRBV7-9, with a possible D match to TRBD1 (6 bases). The V end was cut by 4 bases, the J end by 6 bases, with 18 bases between. The CDR3 has 16 amino acids. Germline CDR1 SEHNR, CDR2 FQNEAQ (reference sequence).